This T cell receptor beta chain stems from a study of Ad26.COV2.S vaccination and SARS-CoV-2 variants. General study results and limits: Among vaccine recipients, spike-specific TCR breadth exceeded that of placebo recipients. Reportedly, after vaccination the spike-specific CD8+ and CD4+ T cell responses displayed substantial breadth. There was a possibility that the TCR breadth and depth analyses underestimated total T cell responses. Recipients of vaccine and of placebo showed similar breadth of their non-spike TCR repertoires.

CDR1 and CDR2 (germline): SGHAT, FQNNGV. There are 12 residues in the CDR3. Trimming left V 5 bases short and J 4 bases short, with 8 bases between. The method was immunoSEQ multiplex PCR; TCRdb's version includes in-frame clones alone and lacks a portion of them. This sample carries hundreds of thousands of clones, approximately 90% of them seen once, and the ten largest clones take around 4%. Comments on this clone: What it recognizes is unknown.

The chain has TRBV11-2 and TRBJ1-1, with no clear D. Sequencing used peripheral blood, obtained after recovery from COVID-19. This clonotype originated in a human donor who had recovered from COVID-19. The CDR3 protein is CASSPQSTEAFF. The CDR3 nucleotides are TGTGCCAGCAGCCCTCAGAGCACTGAAGCTTTCTTT.